This TCR beta chain was profiled in a study of beta chain features in type 1 diabetes. Study overall: No age, gender or cell yield differences were seen between patients and healthy donors.

Of the isolated RNA, all was reverse transcribed, and so the sequenced material was expressed TCRB transcripts. Using immunoSEQ multiplex PCR, the repertoire was profiled, and TCRdb retains in-frame clones only, with some absent. The sample includes 200,000 to 250,000 clones, around 14% seen only once; the top ten take 0.025% to 0.03%. Broader study findings: The analysis here could not establish whether HLA type shapes TCRB rearrangement. Type 1 diabetes patients had VDJ junctions that carried fewer insertions and more deletions. TCRB CDR3s were moderately but significantly shorter in Type 1 diabetes patients in all four CD4+ subsets.

This clone has only one observation. Its cognate antigen is unknown. The CDR3 covers 14 residues. Germline CDR1 LGHNA, CDR2 YSLEER. V was clipped by 6 bases and J by 3 bases, with 11 bases between them. The gene calls are TRBV4-3 and TRBJ2-2; D unresolved. The sequence came from a woman in her 40s in good health. The sample taken for sequencing was naive CD4+ T cells from blood. In nucleotides, the CDR3 is TGCGCCAGCAGGATAGCCTCGCACACCGGGGAGCTGTTTTTT. Its protein is CASRIASHTGELFF.